Listed below are T cell receptor beta chains from one sample, sequenced in a study of beta chain features in type 1 diabetes. Method: immunoSEQ multiplex PCR; TCRdb's copy keeps in-frame clones and lacks some. The sample lists a few hundred thousand clones; around 10% were seen once. The sequencing input was central memory CD4+ T cells from blood. Receptor source: a man aged 30 to 45 with type 1 diabetes. The CDR3 runs from the conserved cysteine through the conserved F or W.

V gene,J gene,CDR3 protein
TRBV28,TRBJ1-1,CASSFSYWAFF
TRBV28,TRBJ2-1,CASSLRGSGYNEQFF
TRBV28,TRBJ2-7,CASRYFGTGDYEQYF
TRBV29-1,TRBJ2-7,CSAVTGLLGSEQYF
TRBV7-3,TRBJ1-4,CASSPGSNEKLFF
TRBV28,TRBJ1-1,CASRTGGTGTEAFF
TRBV5-5,TRBJ1-5,CASSPFGGLGNQPQHF
TRBV27,TRBJ2-7,CASSLQSSSSYEQYF
TRBV25-1,TRBJ2-7,CASSLARGGSSYEQYF
TRBV30,TRBJ1-2,CAWRQDANYGYTF
TRBV18,TRBJ2-2,CASSPLIAGELNTGELFF
TRBV4-2,TRBJ2-3,CASSQRISGAASTDTQYF